The 16 T cell receptor beta chains given below trace back to one sample, sequenced in a study of OX40 agonist ivuxolimab in advanced cancers. Libraries were made using the immunoSEQ multiplex PCR assay. Entries here come from immuneACCESS through TCRdb and include only in-frame sequences with V and J called. Some clones fail to appear in such tables; in the studies checked, an unresolved V gene covers under half of the shortfall, and the cause of the remainder is unknown. Here the sample has 65,000 to 95,000 clones; approximately 84% occur a single time. Together, the top ten hold approximately 2.1% of the sample. Source: CD4+ or CD8+ T cells sorted from blood, taken in a trial of the OX40 agonist ivuxolimab. The receptors were gathered from an adult with an advanced solid tumor such as melanoma, head and neck, liver or kidney cancer.

This chain uses TRBV5-6 with TRBJ1-1; TRBD1 agrees at 9 bases. This CDR3 comprises 16 residues. J gave up 7 bases and V 0 bases, and 10 bases lay outside the gene matches. CDR1 and CDR2 from the germline V gene are SGHDT and YYEEEE. The CDR3, as DNA: TGTGCCAGCAGCTTGGAGGGGACAGGGTATTTTGGTGAAGCTTTCTTT. Encoded protein: CASSLEGTGYFGEAFF.

The chain recombines TRBV5-4 with TRBJ2-3, with D hard to call. Trimming took off 4 bases at V and 6 bases at J, with 6 bases between the two ends. Germline V gene lookup returns CDR1 SGHNT and CDR2 YYREEE (reference sequence). This CDR3 spans 11 amino acids. The CDR3 DNA reads as TGTGCCAGCAGCAGTGCTGATACGCAGTATTTT. As protein: CASSSADTQYF.

This clone was recorded once. The rearrangement joins TRBV7-2 to TRBJ2-3; D not resolved. CDR3 size: 12 residues. Germline V lookup: CDR1 SGHTA, CDR2 FQGNSA. V gave up 5 bases and J gave up 5 bases, with 8 bases separating them. The CDR3 DNA follows: TGTGCCAGCAGCGAGATTTTAGATACGCAGTATTTT. Encoded protein: CASSEILDTQYF.

This chain uses TRBV6-5 with TRBJ1-2, with TRBD1 matching over 7 bases. Trimming removed 5 bases from V and 6 bases from J; junction bases left unmatched: 0. CDR3 length: 11 residues. Germline assignment: CDR1 MNHEY and CDR2 SVGAGI. The CDR3 region is CASSDRDGYTF. In nucleotides, the CDR3 is TGTGCCAGCAGTGACAGGGATGGCTACACCTTC.

As DNA, the CDR3 is TGTGCCAGTAATTGGAACACCGGGGAGCTGTTTTTT. The encoded protein is CASNWNTGELFF. The V gene is TRBV19, the J gene TRBJ2-2; D is unresolved. CDR1 LNHDA and CDR2 SQIVND come from the germline V gene (reference sequence). Deletions cut 7 bases from V and 1 base from J, with 4 bases between. This CDR3 is 12 amino acids long.

V and J are TRBV9 and TRBJ2-2; D is possibly TRBD2 (6 bases). Germline V CDR1 and CDR2: SGDLS, YYNGEE. The CDR3 runs 14 residues. The V end was cut by 5 bases, the J end by 1 base, with 9 bases between. The CDR3 loop is CASRGSGNTGELFF. In nucleotides, the CDR3 is TGTGCCAGCAGAGGTAGCGGGAACACCGGGGAGCTGTTTTTT.

The chain links TRBV5-1 to TRBJ2-3; 9 nucleotides align to TRBD2. The V and J ends lost 2 bases and 5 bases, in that order; junction bases with no gene match: 6. Germline V gene sequence: CDR1 SGHRS, CDR2 YFSETQ. The CDR3 runs to 15 residues. The CDR3 loop reads CASSFISGSVDTQYF. DNA of the CDR3: TGCGCCAGCAGCTTTATTAGCGGGAGTGTAGATACGCAGTATTTT.

V is TRBV2 and J is TRBJ1-2, with D uncertain. This CDR3 region has 12 residues. Germline V CDR1 and CDR2: SNHLY, FYNNEI. With 8 bases removed from V and 2 bases from J, the gap between germline ends came to 9 bases. CDR3 in DNA: TGTGCCAGCGACGACTCAAACTATGGCTACACCTTC. Its translation: CASDDSNYGYTF.

This clone occurred once. The chain has TRBV5-1 and TRBJ2-1, with 9 bases matching TRBD2. The germline CDR1 and CDR2 sequences are SGHRS and YFSETQ. Unmatched junction bases numbered 11, after V lost 0 bases and J lost 4 bases. The CDR3 spans 18 residues. CDR3: CASSLEGKLAGEYNEQFF. The CDR3 bases are TGCGCCAGCAGCTTGGAGGGGAAACTAGCGGGTGAATACAATGAGCAGTTCTTC.

The V and J genes are TRBV4-3 and TRBJ2-7; possibly TRBD1 for D (6 bases). In germline, CDR1 is LGHNA, CDR2 YSLEER. V shed 3 bases and J shed 2 bases, with 8 bases lying between them. The CDR3 runs to 13 residues. The CDR3 bases are TGCGCCAGCAGCCATGACAGGACCTACGAGCAGTACTTC. Its protein product is CASSHDRTYEQYF.

This clone was observed a few times. This chain uses TRBV5-1 with TRBJ2-3; 8 positions match TRBD2. The germline V gene has CDR1 SGHRS and CDR2 YFSETQ. The V gene end was trimmed by 5 bases and the J gene end by 8 bases; junction bases not matched to a gene: 16. The CDR3 sequence is 16 residues long. The CDR3 DNA reads TGCGCCAGCAGACCCTACGGGGGGGAAGTTCGGGGTACGCAGTATTTT. It yields the protein CASRPYGGEVRGTQYF.

The chain joins TRBV5-6 to TRBJ2-7, with 14 bases aligning to TRBD2. The CDR3 is 18 residues long. Germline CDR1 SGHDT, CDR2 YYEEEE. The trim removed 3 bases at V and 1 base at J, leaving 9 bases unmatched. The CDR3 protein is CASSSSTSGRAWSYEQYF. The CDR3 DNA reads as TGTGCCAGCAGCTCCTCGACTAGCGGGAGGGCCTGGTCCTACGAGCAGTACTTC.

This clone was counted only a few times. This chain uses TRBV29-1 with TRBJ1-1; D is uncertain. The CDR3 totals 13 residues. Per germline, CDR1 SQVTM and CDR2 ANQGSEA. Trimming left V 5 bases short and J 6 bases short, with 16 bases between. CDR3 loop: CSVPSGSSPEAFF. CDR3 nucleotides: TGCAGCGTTCCCTCCGGGTCCTCCCCTGAAGCTTTCTTT.

The J gene is TRBJ2-1, the V gene TRBV11-2; D gene uncertain. V dropped 1 base and J dropped 4 bases, with 8 bases sitting between them. This CDR3 spans 14 amino acids. Germline lookup yields CDR1 SGHAT and CDR2 FQNNGV. In nucleotides, the CDR3 is TGTGCCAGCAGCTTAGTACTCACGTACAATGAGCAGTTCTTC. Protein: CASSLVLTYNEQFF.

The CDR3 DNA sequence: TGTGCCAGCACGCTTACCCCAGGGAACGGCGCCACTGAAGCTTTCTTT. This translates into CASTLTPGNGATEAFF. V usage is TRBV5-6 and J usage is TRBJ1-1, with D perhaps matching TRBD1 (5 bases). The germline CDR1 and CDR2 sequences are SGHDT and YYEEEE. The V and J ends lost 6 bases and 4 bases respectively, with 22 bases between them. The CDR3 contains 16 residues.

The genes are TRBV28 and TRBJ1-4; a possible D gene is TRBD1 (5 bases). Germline CDR1 reads MDHEN; CDR2 reads SYDVKM. CDR3 length: 15 residues. Trimming shortened V by 3 bases and J by 5 bases, and 13 bases separated the two germline ends. The DNA of the CDR3 is TGTGCCAGCAGTTTCACGACAGCGGTAAATGAAAAACTGTTTTTT. As protein: CASSFTTAVNEKLFF.